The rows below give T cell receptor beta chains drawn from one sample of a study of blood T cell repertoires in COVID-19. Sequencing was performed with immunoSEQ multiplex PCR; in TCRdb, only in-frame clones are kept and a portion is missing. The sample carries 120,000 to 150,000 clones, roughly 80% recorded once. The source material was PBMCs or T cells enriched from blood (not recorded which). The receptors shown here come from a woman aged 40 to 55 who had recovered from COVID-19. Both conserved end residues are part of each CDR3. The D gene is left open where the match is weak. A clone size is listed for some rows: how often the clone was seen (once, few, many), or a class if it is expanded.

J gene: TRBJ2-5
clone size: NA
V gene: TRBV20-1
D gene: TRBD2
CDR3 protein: CSASLTSGRSETQYF
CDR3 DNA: TGCAGTGCTAGTCTGACTAGCGGGAGATCGGAGACCCAGTACTTC

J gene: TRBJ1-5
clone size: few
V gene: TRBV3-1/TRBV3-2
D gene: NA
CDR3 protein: CASSQTDSNQPQHF
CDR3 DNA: TGTGCCAGCAGCCAGACAGATAGCAATCAGCCCCAGCATTTT

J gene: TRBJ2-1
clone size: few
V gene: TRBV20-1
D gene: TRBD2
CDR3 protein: CSASGGRGYNEQFF
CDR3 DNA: TGCAGTGCTAGTGGCGGGAGAGGTTACAATGAGCAGTTCTTC

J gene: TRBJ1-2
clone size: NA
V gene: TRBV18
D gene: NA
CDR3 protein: CASSPAPAGGASYGYTF
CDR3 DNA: TGTGCCAGCTCACCCGCTCCAGCGGGGGGCGCTTCGTATGGCTACACCTTC

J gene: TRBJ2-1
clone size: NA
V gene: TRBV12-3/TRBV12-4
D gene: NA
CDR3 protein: CASSSSSVNEQFF
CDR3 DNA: TGTGCCAGCAGTTCGAGCAGCGTCAATGAGCAGTTCTTC

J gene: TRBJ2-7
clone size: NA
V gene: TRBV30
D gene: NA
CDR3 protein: CAWSVRSAGPLEQYF
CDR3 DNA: TGTGCCTGGAGTGTACGAAGTGCAGGGCCCCTCGAGCAGTACTTC

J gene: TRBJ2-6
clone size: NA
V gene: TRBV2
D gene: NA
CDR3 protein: CASSVLVSGANVLTF
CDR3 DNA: TGTGCCAGCAGTGTGTTAGTTTCTGGGGCCAACGTCCTGACTTTC

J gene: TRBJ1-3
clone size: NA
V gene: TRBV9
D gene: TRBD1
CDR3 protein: CASSLTGTERPGNTIYF
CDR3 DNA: TGTGCCAGCAGTCTTACCGGGACAGAGAGGCCTGGAAACACCATATATTTT

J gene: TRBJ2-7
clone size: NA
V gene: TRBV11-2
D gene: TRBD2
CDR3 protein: CASSPRTSGRINEQYF
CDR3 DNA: TGTGCCAGCAGCCCACGGACTAGCGGGAGAATCAACGAGCAGTACTTC

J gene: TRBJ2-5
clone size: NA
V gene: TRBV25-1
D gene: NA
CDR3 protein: CAAGVSAVTQYF
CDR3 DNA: TGTGCCGCAGGGGTCTCTGCGGTCACCCAGTACTTC

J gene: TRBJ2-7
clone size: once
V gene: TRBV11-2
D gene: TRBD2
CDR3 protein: CASSLDHGRGYEQYF
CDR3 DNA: TGTGCCAGCAGCTTAGATCACGGGAGGGGGTACGAGCAGTACTTC

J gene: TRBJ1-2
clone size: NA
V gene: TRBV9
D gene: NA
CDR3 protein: CASSVAAGNYGYTF
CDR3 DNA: TGTGCCAGCAGCGTAGCAGCGGGGAACTATGGCTACACCTTC

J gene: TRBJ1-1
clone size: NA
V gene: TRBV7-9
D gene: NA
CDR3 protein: CASSPPGQPEAFF
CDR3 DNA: TGTGCCAGCAGCCCTCCGGGACAACCTGAAGCTTTCTTT

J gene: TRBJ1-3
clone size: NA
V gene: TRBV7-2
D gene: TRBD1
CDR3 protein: CASSYTGQRNTIYF
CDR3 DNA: TGTGCCAGCAGCTATACGGGACAGAGAAACACCATATATTTT

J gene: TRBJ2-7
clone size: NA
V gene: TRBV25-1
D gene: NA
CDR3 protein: CASSSSGEQYF
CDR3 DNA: TGTGCCAGCAGCTCCTCGGGAGAGCAGTACTTC

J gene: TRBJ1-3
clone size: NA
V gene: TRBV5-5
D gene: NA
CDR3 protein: CASSRREVGNTIYF
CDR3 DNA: TGTGCCAGCAGCCGGAGGGAAGTTGGAAACACCATATATTTT

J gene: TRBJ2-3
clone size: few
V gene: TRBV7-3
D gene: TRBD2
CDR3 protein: CASSLLAGLTDTQYF
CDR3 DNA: TGTGCCAGCAGCTTATTAGCGGGGCTGACCGATACGCAGTATTTT

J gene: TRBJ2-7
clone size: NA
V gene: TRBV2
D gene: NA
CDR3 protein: CASSTQGIHEQYF
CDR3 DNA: TGTGCCAGCAGCACCCAGGGGATCCACGAGCAGTACTTC

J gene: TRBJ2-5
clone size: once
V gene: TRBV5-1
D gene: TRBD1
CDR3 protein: CASSGQVLQETQYF
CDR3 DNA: TGCGCCAGCAGCGGACAGGTTCTACAAGAGACCCAGTACTTC

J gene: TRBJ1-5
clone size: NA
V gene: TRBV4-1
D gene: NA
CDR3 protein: CASSHHTGSQPQHF
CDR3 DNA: TGCGCCAGCAGCCACCACACAGGGAGTCAGCCCCAGCATTTT

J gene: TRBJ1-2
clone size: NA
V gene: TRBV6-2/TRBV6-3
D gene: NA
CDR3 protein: CASSYRQAEGYTF
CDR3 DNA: TGTGCCAGCAGTTATAGGCAGGCCGAAGGCTACACCTTC

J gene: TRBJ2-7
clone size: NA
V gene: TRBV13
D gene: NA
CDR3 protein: CASSSDRWAYEQYF
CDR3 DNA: TGTGCCAGCAGCTCCGACAGGTGGGCCTACGAGCAGTACTTC

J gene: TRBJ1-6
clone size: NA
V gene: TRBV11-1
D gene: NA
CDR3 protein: CASSLGRRESNSPLHF
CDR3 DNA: TGTGCCAGCAGCTTAGGGAGGAGAGAGAGTAATTCACCCCTCCACTTT

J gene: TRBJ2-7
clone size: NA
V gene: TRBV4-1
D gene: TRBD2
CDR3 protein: CASSIAGGGNEQYF
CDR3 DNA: TGCGCCAGCAGCATAGCGGGAGGCGGGAACGAGCAGTACTTC

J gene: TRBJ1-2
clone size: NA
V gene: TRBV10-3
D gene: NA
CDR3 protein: CAISESGGADYGYTF
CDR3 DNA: TGTGCCATCAGTGAGTCTGGGGGCGCGGACTATGGCTACACCTTC

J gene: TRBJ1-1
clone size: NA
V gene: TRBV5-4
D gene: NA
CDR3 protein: CASSAGSGVRGTEAFF
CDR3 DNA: TGTGCCAGCAGCGCCGGATCGGGAGTGAGGGGCACTGAAGCTTTCTTT

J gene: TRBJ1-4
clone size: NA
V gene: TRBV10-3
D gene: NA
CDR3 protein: CAISTGYNEKLFF
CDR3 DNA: TGTGCCATCAGTACAGGGTATAATGAAAAACTGTTTTTT

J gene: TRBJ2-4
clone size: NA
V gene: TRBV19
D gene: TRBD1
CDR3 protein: CASSFASDRVAKNIQYF
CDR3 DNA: TGTGCCAGTAGTTTCGCAAGTGACAGGGTGGCCAAAAACATTCAGTACTTC

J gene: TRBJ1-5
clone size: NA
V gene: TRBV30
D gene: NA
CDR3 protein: CAWSWQINQPQHF
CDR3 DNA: TGTGCCTGGAGTTGGCAGATCAATCAGCCCCAGCATTTT